Following are 21 T cell receptor beta chains from one sample sequenced in a study of shared clonotypes between healthy human individuals. Selected positively for CCR7 and CD45RO-negative, naive CD8 cells excluded terminally differentiated effector memory CD45RA+ cells. Sequenced by immunoSEQ multiplex PCR; TCRdb stores in-frame clones only, minus some. The table includes millions of clones, 93% detected once. Sequenced sample: naive CD8+ T cells from PBMCs. The receptors shown here come from a man aged 18 to 30 in good health. Some clones in this sample may be carry-over from other donors' samples.

This clone is a singleton in its sample. CDR3 DNA sequence: TGTGCCAGTAGTCCACAGGGTTTTATTGAAGCTTTCTTT. This codes for CASSPQGFIEAFF. This chain connects TRBV19 to TRBJ1-1; D is possibly TRBD1 (6 bases). The germline gives CDR1 LNHDA, CDR2 SQIVND (reference sequence). The CDR3 runs 13 residues. V shed 5 bases and J shed 7 bases, with 14 bases lying between them.

The V and J genes are TRBV2 and TRBJ2-7; perhaps TRBD1 as D (5 bases). CDR1 and CDR2 from the germline V gene are SNHLY and FYNNEI. This CDR3 has 13 residues. V was shortened by 11 bases and J by 2 bases, with 16 bases between the two germline ends. DNA for the CDR3: TGTGCCGGACACCGTGGTGATACCTACGAGCAGTACTTC. Translation: CAGHRGDTYEQYF.

The chain couples TRBV19 to TRBJ2-7; tentative D call: TRBD1 (7 bases). This CDR3 is 13 amino acids long. V was clipped by 7 bases and J by 6 bases, with 16 bases between them. Per the germline V gene, CDR1 is LNHDA and CDR2 is SQIVND (reference sequence). CDR3 sequence reads: CASKFGGGGEQYF. In nucleotides, the CDR3 is TGTGCCAGTAAGTTCGGAGGGGGCGGCGAGCAGTACTTC.

CDR3 in amino acids: CASSSRGVNQPQHF. The CDR3, as DNA: TGTGCCAGCAGCTCCCGGGGGGTCAATCAGCCCCAGCATTTT. J is TRBJ1-5 and V is TRBV2, with D possibly being TRBD1 (5 bases). V was shortened by 6 bases and J by 3 bases, with 12 bases between the two germline ends. The germline V gene encodes CDR1 SNHLY and CDR2 FYNNEI. The CDR3 contains 14 residues.

The rearrangement uses TRBV27 and TRBJ1-3, with TRBD1 matching over 10 bases. Germline V gene lookup returns CDR1 MNHEY and CDR2 SMNVEV (reference sequence). Trimming removed 6 bases from V and 2 bases from J; junction bases left unmatched: 4. CDR3 size: 15 residues. In nucleotides, the CDR3 is TGTGCCAGCAGGCTCGACAGGGGGCCTGGAAACACCATATATTTT. The encoded protein is CASRLDRGPGNTIYF.

J is TRBJ1-2 and V is TRBV4-2, with 8 nucleotides matching TRBD1. The germline V gene has CDR1 LGHNA and CDR2 YNFKEQ. This CDR3 is 14 amino acids long. The V gene end was trimmed by 5 bases and the J gene end by 5 bases; junction bases not matched to a gene: 7. The CDR3 reads CASSLQGEGYGYTF. The CDR3 nucleotides read TGTGCCAGCAGCTTACAGGGGGAAGGGTATGGCTACACCTTC.

This clone was picked up one time. The V and J genes are TRBV30 and TRBJ1-1; 7 nucleotides agree with TRBD1. Germline CDR1 is GTSNPN and CDR2 is SVGIG (reference sequence). The CDR3 is 15 amino acids. V trimming: 0 bases; J trimming: 3 bases; junction bases outside the gene matches: 7. DNA for the CDR3: TGTGCCTGGAGTGTGCTGACAGGGCGCCACACTGAAGCTTTCTTT. Protein: CAWSVLTGRHTEAFF.

V gene TRBV7-9 combines with J gene TRBJ1-1, with D perhaps TRBD1 (5 bases). The CDR3 sequence is 15 residues long. The ends were cut back, 5 bases at V and 0 bases at J, with 13 bases in the middle. Germline CDR1 SEHNR, CDR2 FQNEAQ (reference sequence). In DNA form, the CDR3 reads TGTGCCAGCAGCGAGAGTTTGGGGCTGAACACTGAAGCTTTCTTT. This translates into CASSESLGLNTEAFF.

This clone was observed once. The rearrangement uses TRBV4-1 and TRBJ2-7; 8 bases match TRBD2. The germline V gene encodes CDR1 MGHRA and CDR2 YSYEKL. CDR3 length equals 16 residues. J gave up 0 bases and V 1 base, and 5 bases lay outside the gene matches. The CDR3: CASSQGIAGSSYEQYF. The CDR3 nucleotides read TGCGCCAGCAGCCAAGGGATAGCGGGAAGCTCCTACGAGCAGTACTTC.

This chain connects TRBV5-1 to TRBJ2-7; TRBD2 agrees at 7 bases. This CDR3 comprises 16 residues. Per germline, CDR1 SGHRS and CDR2 YFSETQ. Trimming took 2 bases from V and 0 from J; bases not matched to a gene: 8. CDR3 DNA sequence: TGCGCCAGCAGCTTCGACACGGGGGGAAGCTCCTACGAGCAGTACTTC. Protein sequence: CASSFDTGGSSYEQYF.

The chain is built from TRBV29-1 and TRBJ2-3; D remains unclear. With 8 bases removed from V and 4 bases from J, the gap between germline ends came to 10 bases. The CDR3 runs to 11 residues. Germline-derived CDR1 and CDR2 are SQVTM and ANQGSEA. In DNA form, the CDR3 reads TGCAGCACCTTAGGCCCAGATACGCAGTATTTT. Translating gives CSTLGPDTQYF.

The chain recombines TRBV14 with TRBJ1-1; D perhaps matches TRBD1 (5 bases). CDR1 and CDR2 from the germline V gene are SGHDN and FVKESK. The CDR3 spans 13 residues. V lost 1 base and J 7 bases, leaving 10 bases between the germline ends. CDR3 residues: CASSQAGSGEAFF. DNA for the CDR3: TGTGCCAGCAGCCAAGCAGGGTCCGGTGAAGCTTTCTTT.

The chain uses TRBV2 and TRBJ2-1, with D maybe TRBD1 (6 bases). Germline V gives CDR1 SNHLY, CDR2 FYNNEI. Trimming cost V 4 bases and J 8 bases, with 24 bases left between them. The CDR3 runs 17 residues. The CDR3 is CASSGGTLERGWYEQFF. CDR3 in DNA: TGTGCCAGCAGTGGAGGGACCTTAGAAAGGGGGTGGTATGAGCAGTTCTTC.

This chain uses TRBV11-1 with TRBJ2-3; no clear D. This CDR3 region has 13 residues. V was cut by 2 bases and J by 2 bases, with 5 bases left in between. Germline loops: CDR1 SGHAT, CDR2 FQDESV (reference sequence). The CDR3: CASSLKNTDTQYF. The CDR3 nucleotides are TGTGCCAGCAGCTTAAAGAACACAGATACGCAGTATTTT.

For the CDR3, the DNA is TGTGCCAGCAGTGATTACGGGACAGGCAACAATGAGCAGTTCTTC. This sequence encodes CASSDYGTGNNEQFF. This chain uses TRBV6-4 with TRBJ2-1, with 8 positions matching TRBD1. The CDR3 is 15 residues long. Germline assignment: CDR1 MRHNA and CDR2 SNTAGT. The junction had 6 bases not matched to a gene; V was cut back by 3 bases and J by 5 bases.

The chain combines TRBV6-4 with TRBJ2-7; no reliable D call. CDR1 MRHNA and CDR2 SNTAGT come from the germline V gene. The V end lost 2 bases, the J end lost 3 bases, and 14 bases lay between the germline ends. The CDR3 has 15 residues. CDR3 sequence reads: CASSDDGPVGYEQYF. CDR3 nucleotides: TGTGCCAGCAGTGACGACGGCCCGGTAGGCTACGAGCAGTACTTC.

Comments on this clone: Within the sample, other DNA sequences also encode this same CDR3. The J gene is TRBJ2-1, the V gene TRBV19, with a weak D call TRBD1 (5 bases). The V gene lost 3 bases and the J gene lost 1 base, with 10 bases spanning the gap. Germline lookup yields CDR1 LNHDA and CDR2 SQIVND (reference sequence). CDR3 length: 15 amino acids. CDR3 sequence reads: CASSIKRGSYNEQFF. The CDR3 nucleotides read TGTGCCAGTAGTATCAAAAGGGGTTCCTACAATGAGCAGTTCTTC.

The V call is TRBV2, the J call TRBJ2-5; tentative D call: TRBD2 (5 bases). With 6 bases removed from V and 5 bases from J, the gap between germline ends came to 16 bases. Germline CDR1 SNHLY, CDR2 FYNNEI. This CDR3 has 14 residues. The CDR3 loop is CASRIQSSGETQYF. In nucleotides, the CDR3 is TGTGCCAGCAGAATACAATCGTCGGGGGAGACCCAGTACTTC. The variable domain in full, completed from reference TRBV2 and TRBJ2-5, reads EPEVTQTPSHQVTQMGQEVILRCVPISNHLYFYWYRQILGQKVEFLVSFYNNEISEKSEIFDDQFSVERPDGSNFTLKIRSTKLEDSAMYFCASRIQSSGETQYFGPGTRLLVL.

The chain employs TRBV27 and TRBJ2-3; either TRBD1 or TRBD2 may fit D (5 bases each). CDR1 is MNHEY, CDR2 SMNVEV, per germline (reference sequence). V was pared by 5 bases and J by 2 bases, with 14 bases between. The CDR3 sequence is 15 residues long. The CDR3 sequence is CASSSRDGFTDTQYF. DNA of the CDR3: TGTGCCAGCAGTAGCCGGGACGGGTTCACAGATACGCAGTATTTT.

The gene calls are TRBV4-3 and TRBJ2-1, with D perhaps matching TRBD1 (5 bases). Germline V CDR1 and CDR2: LGHNA, YSLEER. Trimming stripped 1 base from V and 6 bases from J, with 10 bases between. The CDR3 is 14 amino acids. CDR3 bases: TGCGCCAGCAGCCAAGGGTCAACAGGCAATGAGCAGTTCTTC. This encodes CASSQGSTGNEQFF.

This chain connects TRBV4-1 to TRBJ2-7; 8 bases are a match to TRBD1. The germline gives CDR1 MGHRA, CDR2 YSYEKL. CDR3 length: 14 residues. Trimming took 4 bases from V and 3 from J; bases not matched to a gene: 5. The CDR3 here is CASSPGGRDYEQYF. Here the CDR3 DNA reads TGCGCCAGCAGCCCAGGGGGCAGGGACTACGAGCAGTACTTC.